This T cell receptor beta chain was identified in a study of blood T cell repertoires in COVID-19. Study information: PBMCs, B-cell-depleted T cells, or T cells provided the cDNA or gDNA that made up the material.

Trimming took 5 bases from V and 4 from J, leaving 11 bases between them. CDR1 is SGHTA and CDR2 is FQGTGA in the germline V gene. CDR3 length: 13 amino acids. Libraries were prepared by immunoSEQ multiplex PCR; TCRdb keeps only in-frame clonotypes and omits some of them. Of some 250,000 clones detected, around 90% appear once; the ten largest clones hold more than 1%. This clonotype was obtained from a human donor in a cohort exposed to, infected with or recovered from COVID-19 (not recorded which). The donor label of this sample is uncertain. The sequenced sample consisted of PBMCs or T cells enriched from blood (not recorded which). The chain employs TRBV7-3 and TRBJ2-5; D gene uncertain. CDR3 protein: CASSAGSAETQYF. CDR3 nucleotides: TGTGCCAGCAGCGCCGGGTCAGCAGAGACCCAGTACTTC.